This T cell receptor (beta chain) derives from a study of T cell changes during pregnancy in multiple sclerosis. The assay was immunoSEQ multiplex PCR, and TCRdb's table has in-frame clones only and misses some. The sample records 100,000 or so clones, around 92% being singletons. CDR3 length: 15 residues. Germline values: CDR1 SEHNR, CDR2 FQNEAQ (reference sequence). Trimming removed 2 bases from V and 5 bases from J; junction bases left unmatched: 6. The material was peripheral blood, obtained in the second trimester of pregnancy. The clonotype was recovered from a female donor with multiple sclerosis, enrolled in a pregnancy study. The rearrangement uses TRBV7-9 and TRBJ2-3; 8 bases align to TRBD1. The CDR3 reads CASSLPRGPVDTQYF. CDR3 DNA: TGTGCCAGCAGCTTACCCAGGGGGCCGGTAGATACGCAGTATTTT.